These T cell receptor beta chains were read from a single sample in a study of long-term antiretroviral therapy in people with HIV. The method was immunoSEQ multiplex PCR; TCRdb's version includes in-frame clones alone and lacks a portion of them. This table has around 22,000 clones, over 80% appearing once. Sample: unsorted PBMCs, taken about 4.1 years after starting antiretroviral therapy. The receptor set was obtained from a man aged 30 to 45 with HIV. Both conserved end residues are part of each CDR3. A D gene is named only where the DNA matches it firmly. A row's size may be missing; if present it is once, few, many or a size class.

j_gene | v_gene | abundance | d_gene | CDR3aa | CDR3nt
TRBJ2-7 | TRBV25-1 | - | - | CASSELSAGLYEQYF | TGTGCCAGCAGTGAATTATCCGCCGGCCTCTACGAGCAGTACTTC
TRBJ2-6 | TRBV9 | - | - | CASGGTRSGANVLTF | TGTGCCAGCGGGGGGACCCGCTCTGGGGCCAACGTCCTGACTTTC
TRBJ2-2 | TRBV7-8 | - | TRBD2 | CASSPSGRATGELFF | TGTGCCAGCAGCCCTAGCGGGAGGGCCACCGGGGAGCTGTTTTTT
TRBJ1-1 | TRBV2 | - | - | CASKGQGLPEAFF | TGTGCCAGCAAGGGTCAGGGGCTCCCTGAAGCTTTCTTT
TRBJ2-3 | TRBV28 | once | - | CASSQEPRDVTVTDTQYF | TGTGCCAGCAGTCAAGAACCCCGGGACGTAACGGTCACAGATACGCAGTATTTT
TRBJ2-7 | TRBV27 | - | - | CASSPSSYEQYF | TGTGCCAGCAGCCCTTCCAGCTACGAGCAGTACTTC
TRBJ2-3 | TRBV13 | few | TRBD1 | CASSSGQDTDTQYF | TGTGCCAGCAGCTCGGGACAGGACACAGATACGCAGTATTTT
TRBJ2-5 | TRBV30 | - | - | CAWSGRGQGETQYF | TGTGCCTGGAGTGGACGCGGCCAGGGGGAGACCCAGTACTTC
TRBJ2-6 | TRBV5-6 | - | - | CASQTGFMGANVLTF | TGTGCCAGCCAGACAGGATTTATGGGGGCCAACGTCCTGACTTTC
TRBJ2-7 | TRBV15 | - | - | CATSRDSDFSYEQYF | TGTGCCACCAGCAGAGATAGTGACTTCTCCTACGAGCAGTACTTC
TRBJ2-5 | TRBV9 | - | TRBD1 | CASSGGQGPETQYF | TGTGCCAGCAGCGGGGGACAGGGGCCCGAGACCCAGTACTTC
TRBJ2-2 | TRBV19 | - | - | CASLGWTGELFF | TGTGCCAGCCTTGGTTGGACCGGGGAGCTGTTTTTT
TRBJ2-1 | TRBV7-2 | - | TRBD1 | CASSDRGREQFF | TGTGCCAGCAGCGACAGGGGTAGGGAGCAGTTCTTC
TRBJ1-1 | TRBV10-2 | - | - | CASSPGHLNTEAFF | TGCGCCAGCAGCCCGGGACACCTGAACACTGAAGCTTTCTTT
TRBJ2-3 | TRBV30 | - | - | CAWSVRAGASDTQYF | TGTGCCTGGAGTGTACGGGCGGGGGCCTCAGATACGCAGTATTTT
TRBJ1-5 | TRBV15 | - | - | CATSRVGGSVPNQPQHF | TGTGCCACCAGCAGAGTCGGGGGATCGGTCCCCAATCAGCCCCAGCATTTT
TRBJ2-7 | TRBV6-5 | - | - | CASSYDTAYEQYF | TGTGCCAGCAGTTACGACACCGCCTACGAGCAGTACTTC
TRBJ2-3 | TRBV6-6 | - | - | CASSQGGTDTQYF | TGTGCCAGCAGCCAGGGGGGGACGGATACGCAGTATTTT
TRBJ1-2 | TRBV4-1 | - | - | CASSHLGQGLARYGYTF | TGCGCCAGCAGCCATTTAGGACAAGGCCTCGCCCGGTATGGCTACACCTTC
TRBJ2-1 | TRBV11-1 | - | TRBD1 | CASSLVRSPGQGVIDEQFF | TGTGCCAGCAGCTTAGTCCGAAGTCCGGGACAGGGGGTTATCGATGAGCAGTTCTTC
TRBJ2-5 | TRBV30 | - | - | CAWSPRETQYF | TGTGCCTGGAGTCCCCGGGAGACCCAGTACTTC
TRBJ2-7 | TRBV27 | - | - | CASSFGAGAYEQYF | TGTGCCAGCAGTTTCGGGGCAGGTGCCTACGAGCAGTACTTC
TRBJ1-2 | TRBV13 | few | - | CASSPSPGNGGYTF | TGTGCCAGCAGCCCCTCCCCGGGTAACGGTGGCTACACCTTC
TRBJ2-2 | TRBV5-4 | - | - | CASRATNTGELFF | TGTGCCAGCAGGGCTACGAACACCGGGGAGCTGTTTTTT